This T cell receptor beta chain was sequenced in a study of chemoradiotherapy in HPV16-positive cancers. Overall study findings and caveats: Candidate HPV-specific clones and E7-related TCR motifs grew in tumor during treatment. Only a couple of HPV16-positive patients supplied the functional HPV-specificity definition.

Over chemoradiotherapy, repertoires were sampled more than once. V was trimmed by 2 bases and J by 6 bases, leaving 22 bases between them. From germline, CDR1 is MGHRA and CDR2 YSYEKL. The CDR3 spans 17 residues. TCRdb keeps only in-frame clones here, not all; method: immunoSEQ multiplex PCR. The repertoire holds 30,000 to 40,000 clones, with 92% as singletons. In the case of this clone: The antigen remains unidentified.

The source was blood, collected from a patient who underwent chemoradiotherapy. The origin of this receptor is a human donor with HPV-associated anogenital cancer. The rearrangement uses TRBV4-1 and TRBJ1-2; D is perhaps TRBD1 (6 bases). The CDR3 sequence: CASSQSGYGGAKDGYTF. The CDR3 region has the DNA TGCGCCAGCAGCCAATCCGGCTATGGGGGGGCTAAGGATGGCTACACCTTC.